The rows below give T cell receptor beta chains drawn from one sample of a study of cytomegalovirus exposure and HLA in healthy donors. Assay: immunoSEQ multiplex PCR; the TCRdb copy retains only in-frame clones and omits some. The profile shows about 160,000 clones, roughly 80% of them singletons. Source material: PBMCs. These receptors all stem from a woman in her thirties in good health and CMV-seronegative. CDR3s include the opening cysteine and the closing phenylalanine or tryptophan. The D gene is left open where the match is weak. A clone size is listed for some rows: how often the clone was seen (once, few, many), or a class if it is expanded.

D,J,size,V,DNA,CDR3
TRBD1,TRBJ2-6,few,TRBV29-1,TGCAGCGTTGGAATTCGGGACAGGACCTCTGGGGCCAACGTCCTGACTTTC,CSVGIRDRTSGANVLTF
TRBD1,TRBJ1-1,NA,TRBV5-4,TGTGCCAGCAGCGCGCCTCAGGGGGCAACTGAAGCTTTCTTT,CASSAPQGATEAFF
NA,TRBJ2-1,few,TRBV7-2,TGTGCCAGCAGTCCTCGCCGGAGCTCCTACAATGAGCAGTTCTTC,CASSPRRSSYNEQFF
NA,TRBJ1-1,few,TRBV28,TGTGCCAGCAGTTTCTTCGGGAGGGTTTCGGGCACTGAAGCTTTCTTT,CASSFFGRVSGTEAFF
NA,TRBJ1-1,NA,TRBV4-1,TGCGCCAGCAGCCAAGAGGGGGGGGCCATGAACACTGAAGCTTTCTTT,CASSQEGGAMNTEAFF
TRBD1,TRBJ2-7,NA,TRBV5-1,TGCGCCAGCAGCTCTGGACAGGGCGCTTCCTACGAGCAGTACTTC,CASSSGQGASYEQYF
TRBD1,TRBJ1-2,NA,TRBV5-1,TGCGCCAGCAGCACCGACAGGGGAGCCACCTTC,CASSTDRGATF
TRBD1,TRBJ1-5,once,TRBV19,TGTGCCAGTCAGACAGGGGCTTCCCCAACCTCCCAGCATTTT,CASQTGASPTSQHF
NA,TRBJ2-1,NA,TRBV5-1,TGCGCCAGCAGCTTAAGCGCAGTCTACAATGAGCAGTTCTTC,CASSLSAVYNEQFF
NA,TRBJ1-5,few,TRBV18,TGTGCCAGCTCACCACTGACGGGGAGGCGCAGCCTTAGCAATCAGCCCCAGCATTTT,CASSPLTGRRSLSNQPQHF
NA,TRBJ2-6,NA,TRBV7-9,TGTGCCAGTAGTTGGGGGGCCAACGTCCTGACTTTC,CASSWGANVLTF
TRBD2,TRBJ2-1,NA,TRBV15,TGTGCCACCAGCAGAGTAAGGCGGGGGAGCTCCTACAATGAGCAGTTCTTC,CATSRVRRGSSYNEQFF
NA,TRBJ2-7,NA,TRBV2,TGTGCCAGCAGTCCCAGCGGCTACGAGCAGTACTTC,CASSPSGYEQYF
NA,TRBJ2-2,few,TRBV5-1,TGCGCCAGCAGCTTGACGGGGAACACCGGGGAGCTGTTTTTT,CASSLTGNTGELFF
NA,TRBJ1-6,NA,TRBV30,TGTGCCTGGAGTGCCTCAGGGTCGTTTACACCCCTCCACTTT,CAWSASGSFTPLHF
NA,TRBJ1-3,NA,TRBV7-9,TGTGCCAGCAGCTTGATGACAGGCCGTGTCTCTGGAAACACCATATATTTT,CASSLMTGRVSGNTIYF
TRBD1,TRBJ1-6,once,TRBV19,TGTGCCAGTACAGACAGGGTTTCACCCCTCCACTTT,CASTDRVSPLHF
NA,TRBJ2-7,NA,TRBV7-9,TGTGCCAGCAGCTTAGGGCCCGAGCAGTACTTC,CASSLGPEQYF
NA,TRBJ1-5,few,TRBV4-1,TGCGCCAGCAGCCTCCGTAGGGGGATCTCTAGCAATCAGCCCCAGCATTTT,CASSLRRGISSNQPQHF
NA,TRBJ2-3,NA,TRBV5-4,TGTGCCAGCAGCTTAGATGCTAGGGGGTCCACAGATACGCAGTATTTT,CASSLDARGSTDTQYF
TRBD2,TRBJ2-1,NA,TRBV7-9,TGTGCCAGCAGCTCACCCGCGGGGGGGCTCTGGTATGAGCAGTTCTTC,CASSSPAGGLWYEQFF
NA,TRBJ2-7,NA,TRBV7-2,TGTGCCAGCAGCCCTCGGGGGGCCGACGAGCAGTACTTC,CASSPRGADEQYF
NA,TRBJ2-7,NA,TRBV28,TGTGCCAGCAGTTTACCGCTAGACGTCTACGAGCAGTACTTC,CASSLPLDVYEQYF
NA,TRBJ1-2,NA,TRBV9,TGTGCCAGCAGCGTAGACCCATATATCGGCTATGGCTACACCTTC,CASSVDPYIGYGYTF
TRBD1,TRBJ1-1,once,TRBV27,TGTGCCAGCAGGACAGGGGCAACTGAAGCTTTCTTT,CASRTGATEAFF
TRBD1,TRBJ2-1,few,TRBV2,TGTGCCAGCACAGCCACCTTGGGACAGGGGGCCCATGAGCAGTTCTTC,CASTATLGQGAHEQFF
TRBD2,TRBJ2-7,NA,TRBV11-2,TGTGCCAGCAGCTTAGAAACTAGCGGGGGATACGAGCAGTACTTC,CASSLETSGGYEQYF
NA,TRBJ2-5,NA,TRBV6-5,TGTGCCAGCATCAATTCAGGGTCGGAGACCCAGTACTTC,CASINSGSETQYF
NA,TRBJ1-1,few,TRBV10-3,TGTGCCATCAGAGGGAGGGGCACTGAAGCTTTCTTT,CAIRGRGTEAFF
NA,TRBJ2-3,NA,TRBV13,TGTGCCAGCAGCTCCGGGAGTGGCAGGGTCTTAGATACGCAGTATTTT,CASSSGSGRVLDTQYF
NA,TRBJ1-6,NA,TRBV7-9,TGTTCCAGCAGCGACCCATACCAGGGGACCGGGAATTCACCCCTCCACTTT,CSSSDPYQGTGNSPLHF
TRBD1,TRBJ2-7,NA,TRBV5-1,TGCGCCAGCAGCGATAAGACAGGGTCCTACGAGCAGTACTTC,CASSDKTGSYEQYF
NA,TRBJ2-7,NA,TRBV6-1,TGTGCCAGCAGTGTGGGGGCCCAAGAGCAGTACTTC,CASSVGAQEQYF
TRBD2,TRBJ2-7,once,TRBV30,TGTGCCTGGAGGCCGGGGGGTAGGGTCTACGAGCAGTACTTC,CAWRPGGRVYEQYF
NA,TRBJ2-7,NA,TRBV6-5,TGTGCCAGCAGGGCGGGTTCCTACGAGCAGTACTTC,CASRAGSYEQYF
NA,TRBJ2-3,NA,TRBV5-1,TGCGCCAGCAGCATGTCAGAGGACACAGATACGCAGTATTTT,CASSMSEDTDTQYF
NA,TRBJ1-1,NA,TRBV7-3,TGTGCCAGCAGCTTGGGCAGAATGAACACTGAAGCTTTCTTT,CASSLGRMNTEAFF
TRBD2,TRBJ2-3,NA,TRBV5-1,TGCGCCACCGAGGAGTCTAGCGGGGGAAGAGATACGCAGTATTTT,CATEESSGGRDTQYF
TRBD1,TRBJ2-3,NA,TRBV19,TGTGCCAGTGGGGACAGAGCTAGCACAGATACGCAGTATTTT,CASGDRASTDTQYF
TRBD2,TRBJ2-2,once,TRBV2,TGTGCCAGCAGTGGATCGGGGGGGATTCCCGGGGAGCTGTTTTTT,CASSGSGGIPGELFF
NA,TRBJ1-6,NA,TRBV11-3,TGTGCCAGCAGCTTCAGGGTTGGTTCACCCCTCCACTTT,CASSFRVGSPLHF
TRBD2,TRBJ2-5,NA,TRBV5-1,TGCGCCAGCAGCGGGACTAGCGGGGAGACCCAGTACTTC,CASSGTSGETQYF
NA,TRBJ1-6,NA,TRBV10-3,TGTGCCATCAGTGCGGGGGGAACGAACTATAATTCACCCCTCCACTTT,CAISAGGTNYNSPLHF
NA,TRBJ2-5,NA,TRBV6-1,TGTGCCAGCAGTGGGGGAGGCAGGGGGCAAGAGACCCAGTACTTC,CASSGGGRGQETQYF
NA,TRBJ1-3,few,TRBV5-6,TGTGCCAGCAGTGACTCGGGACTTGGAAACACCATATATTTT,CASSDSGLGNTIYF
TRBD1,TRBJ2-1,NA,TRBV5-1,TGCGCCAGCAGCACAAAACCGGCAGGGGGCTCCCTCTACAATGAGCAGTTCTTC,CASSTKPAGGSLYNEQFF
TRBD1,TRBJ1-5,NA,TRBV7-6,TGTGCCAGCAGCTTAGGGCAGGGGGCGAATCAGCCCCAGCATTTT,CASSLGQGANQPQHF
TRBD2,TRBJ2-1,NA,TRBV30,TGTGCCTGGAGTCCTCTAGCGGGGGTCTACAATGAGCAGTTCTTC,CAWSPLAGVYNEQFF